Shown below are 25 T cell receptor beta chains from a single sample sequenced in a study of blood T cell repertoires in COVID-19. Assay used: immunoSEQ multiplex PCR; TCRdb lists only in-frame clones, some missing. The repertoire consists of roughly 70,000 clones, with approximately 90% occurring once and the leading ten covering roughly 6.2%. Source material: peripheral blood. The receptors shown here come from a woman of 80 years or more with active COVID-19.

This chain links TRBV28 with TRBJ2-1; possible D gene TRBD1, 6 bases. Deletions cut 4 bases from V and 8 bases from J, with 9 bases between. Looked up from germline, CDR1 is MDHEN and CDR2 is SYDVKM. The CDR3 runs 12 residues. CDR3 coding DNA: TGTGCCAGCAGTTCTCAGGGGTATGAGCAGTTCTTC. This gives the protein CASSSQGYEQFF.

The rearrangement links TRBV19 to TRBJ2-1; 10 bases agree with TRBD2. Germline CDR1 and CDR2: LNHDA and SQIVND (reference sequence). CDR3 length: 18 residues. V was pared by 5 bases and J by 5 bases, with 15 bases of the junction left unmatched. The CDR3 region has the DNA TGTGCCAGTAGTCCGAGAGCTTCCGGGACTAGCGCCAACAATGAGCAGTTCTTC. Protein product: CASSPRASGTSANNEQFF.

The table lists this clone with a count of one. This chain joins TRBV9 and TRBJ2-2, with no clear D. Germline loops: CDR1 SGDLS, CDR2 YYNGEE. This CDR3 spans 14 amino acids. V was cut by 0 bases and J by 2 bases, with 5 bases left in between. The CDR3 sequence: CASSVGANTGELFF. CDR3 sequence (DNA): TGTGCCAGCAGCGTAGGGGCCAACACCGGGGAGCTGTTTTTT. The variable domain in full, completed from reference TRBV9 and TRBJ2-2, reads DSGVTQTPKHLITATGQRVTLRCSPRSGDLSVYWYQQSLDQGLQFLIQYYNGEERAKGNILERFSAQQFPDLHSELNLSSLELGDSALYFCASSVGANTGELFFGEGSRLTVL.

The genes are TRBV27 and TRBJ1-2; 7 bases are shared with TRBD1. The CDR3 has 14 amino acids. The ends lost 3 bases at V and 4 bases at J; junction bases unmatched: 5. Per the germline V gene, CDR1 is MNHEY and CDR2 is SMNVEV (reference sequence). CDR3 sequence: CASSFRDRVYGYTF. The CDR3 bases are TGTGCCAGCAGTTTCCGTGACAGGGTCTATGGCTACACCTTC.

The chain couples TRBV5-1 to TRBJ2-7; TRBD1 agrees at 9 bases. The CDR3 spans 14 residues. CDR1 is SGHRS and CDR2 is YFSETQ in the germline V gene. Trimming at V came to 3 bases and at J to 5 bases, leaving 6 bases not matched to a gene. CDR3 sequence reads: CASSWGGQGDEQYF. Written as DNA, the CDR3 is TGCGCCAGCAGCTGGGGGGGACAGGGCGACGAGCAGTACTTC.

The V gene is TRBV28, the J gene TRBJ2-7; TRBD2 might be the D (5 bases). Germline V gene lookup returns CDR1 MDHEN and CDR2 SYDVKM. V was pared by 5 bases and J by 0 bases, with 23 bases between. This CDR3 region has 18 residues. In DNA form, the CDR3 reads TGTGCCAGCAGTACTAAACGATCATCCCGGAGGAGCTCCTACGAGCAGTACTTC. Its translation: CASSTKRSSRRSSYEQYF. Full variable domain (missing parts from reference TRBV28 and TRBJ2-7): DVKVTQSSRYLVKRTGEKVFLECVQDMDHENMFWYRQDPGLGLRLIYFSYDVKMKEKGDIPEGYSVSREKKERFSLILESASTNQTSMYLCASSTKRSSRRSSYEQYFGPGTRLTVT.

The V call is TRBV5-1, the J call TRBJ2-1; 11 positions agree with TRBD1. Germline V CDR1 and CDR2: SGHRS, YFSETQ. CDR3 length: 19 amino acids. With V trimmed by 4 bases and J by 2 bases, 14 bases remained unmatched. CDR3 in DNA: TGCGCCAGCAGCCCGGATAGGACAGGGGGCGCGGTGGCCTACAATGAGCAGTTCTTC. It codes for CASSPDRTGGAVAYNEQFF.

This clone was picked up a small number of times. The rearrangement joins TRBV5-1 to TRBJ1-2; 7 nucleotides align to TRBD1. The CDR3 runs to 14 residues. J lost 2 bases, V lost 3 bases, and 4 bases had no gene match. Germline assignment: CDR1 SGHRS and CDR2 YFSETQ. DNA of the CDR3: TGCGCCAGCAGCTCTAAGACAGGGAACTATGGCTACACCTTC. It yields the protein CASSSKTGNYGYTF.

This chain joins TRBV28 and TRBJ2-3; TRBD2 aligns across 14 bases. J was trimmed by 9 bases and V by 5 bases; bases with no gene match: 13. CDR1 and CDR2 (germline): MDHEN, SYDVKM. The CDR3 sequence is 17 residues long. The CDR3 nucleotides are TGTGCCAGCAGTCCCCCCCGGACTAGCGGGAGGACCTTAACGCAGTATTTT. As protein: CASSPPRTSGRTLTQYF.

V usage is TRBV28 and J usage is TRBJ2-2; the match to TRBD1 covers 9 bases. Germline V gene sequence: CDR1 MDHEN, CDR2 SYDVKM. The length of the CDR3 is 15 residues. The V segment lost 5 bases and the J segment 4 bases; nucleotides outside the gene matches: 5. CDR3 region: CASSPGTGPTGELFF. The CDR3 DNA is TGTGCCAGCAGTCCAGGGACAGGGCCCACCGGGGAGCTGTTTTTT. The variable domain in full, completed from reference TRBV28 and TRBJ2-2, reads DVKVTQSSRYLVKRTGEKVFLECVQDMDHENMFWYRQDPGLGLRLIYFSYDVKMKEKGDIPEGYSVSREKKERFSLILESASTNQTSMYLCASSPGTGPTGELFFGEGSRLTVL.

The chain couples TRBV19 to TRBJ2-1; the match to TRBD2 covers 9 bases. Trimming took 3 bases from V and 4 from J; bases not matched to a gene: 7. Looked up from germline, CDR1 is LNHDA and CDR2 is SQIVND (reference sequence). The CDR3 extends over 16 amino acids. In DNA form, the CDR3 reads TGTGCCAGTAGTATCGGTAGCGGGAGTTGGTACAATGAGCAGTTCTTC. Protein: CASSIGSGSWYNEQFF. Based on the CDR3 plus reference TRBV19 and TRBJ2-1, the full variable domain is DGGITQSPKYLFRKEGQNVTLSCEQNLNHDAMYWYRQDPGQGLRLIYYSQIVNDFQKGDIAEGYSVSREKKESFPLTVTSAQKNPTAFYLCASSIGSGSWYNEQFFGPGTRLTVL.

The J gene is TRBJ2-3, the V gene TRBV5-1; TRBD2 agrees at 8 bases. With 1 base clipped from V and 2 bases from J, the junction kept 9 bases outside the gene matches. The CDR3 is 17 amino acids. Germline V CDR1 and CDR2: SGHRS, YFSETQ. Here the CDR3 reads CASSLSLPGLDTDTQYF. The CDR3 nucleotides are TGCGCCAGCAGCTTGTCCCTGCCGGGACTAGACACAGATACGCAGTATTTT. The full variable domain, in which reference TRBV5-1 and TRBJ2-3 provide the parts outside the CDR3, is KAGVTQTPRYLIKTRGQQVTLSCSPISGHRSVSWYQQTPGQGLQFLFEYFSETQRNKGNFPGRFSGRQFSNSRSEMNVSTLELGDSALYLCASSLSLPGLDTDTQYFGPGTRLTVL.

This chain joins TRBV15 and TRBJ2-7; TRBD2 might be the D (6 bases). Between the trimmed V and J ends, which lost 5 bases and 5 bases, there was a span of 19 bases. This CDR3 region has 15 residues. In germline, CDR1 is LNHNV, CDR2 YYDKDF (reference sequence). In DNA, the CDR3 is TGTGCCACCAGCCCTCGGGGAGGTTATGGCCACGAGCAGTACTTC. This encodes CATSPRGGYGHEQYF. Full variable domain (rest looked up from reference TRBV15 and TRBJ2-7): DAMVIQNPRYQVTQFGKPVTLSCSQTLNHNVMYWYQQKSSQAPKLLFHYYDKDFNNEADTPDNFQSRRPNTSFCFLDIRSPGLGDTAMYLCATSPRGGYGHEQYFGPGTRLTVT.

The genes are TRBV7-2 and TRBJ2-7, with 8 nucleotides matching TRBD2. The CDR3 totals 13 residues. Trimming took 3 bases from V and 7 from J; bases not matched to a gene: 5. Germline V gives CDR1 SGHTA, CDR2 FQGNSA. CDR3 nucleotide sequence: TGTGCCAGCAGCTTTGCGGGAGGCGGGGAGCAGTACTTC. This translates into CASSFAGGGEQYF.

The chain joins TRBV6-1 to TRBJ2-7; 16 bases match TRBD2. Unmatched junction bases numbered 13, after V lost 2 bases and J lost 6 bases. The length of the CDR3 is 19 residues. Germline CDR1 reads MNHNS; CDR2 reads SASEGT. As DNA, the CDR3 is TGTGCCAGCAGTGAAAGAGGTAGGGGACTAGCGGGAGGGCCTTCCGAGCAGTACTTC. Residues: CASSERGRGLAGGPSEQYF.

This clone was found a few times. The rearrangement links TRBV27 to TRBJ1-1; 7 bases match TRBD1. The CDR3 is 16 amino acids. The germline gives CDR1 MNHEY, CDR2 SMNVEV (reference sequence). V lost 3 bases and J lost 1; bases outside the gene matches: 8. The CDR3 loop is CASSFLAGGSNTEAFF. CDR3 bases: TGTGCCAGCAGTTTTCTGGCAGGGGGTTCGAACACTGAAGCTTTCTTT.

This rearrangement joins TRBV6-1 to TRBJ1-2, with 9 bases fitting TRBD1. CDR1 and CDR2 from the germline V gene are MNHNS and SASEGT. The V and J ends lost 3 bases and 6 bases, in that order; junction bases with no gene match: 5. The CDR3 has 14 residues. In nucleotides, the CDR3 is TGTGCCAGCAGTGAGGTTGGACAGGGGAATGGCTACACCTTC. Translated, it gives CASSEVGQGNGYTF.

This clone was observed once. V usage is TRBV7-9 and J usage is TRBJ2-5; 8 nucleotides match TRBD1. Per germline, CDR1 SEHNR and CDR2 FQNEAQ (reference sequence). The CDR3 length is 14 residues. V dropped 6 bases and J dropped 3; count of bases not matched to a gene: 6. The CDR3 DNA follows: TGTGCCAGCAGTTCCGGGACAGGAGAAGAGACCCAGTACTTC. It yields the protein CASSSGTGEETQYF.

This sequence joins TRBV11-2 and TRBJ1-4; D not certain. There are 17 residues in the CDR3. Trimming took 5 bases from V and 1 from J, leaving 17 bases between them. CDR1 and CDR2 (germline): SGHAT, FQNNGV. CDR3 nucleotide sequence: TGTGCCAGCAGCCACCGTGGGGTGGGAGGAACTAATGAAAAACTGTTTTTT. This gives the protein CASSHRGVGGTNEKLFF.

The genes are TRBV28 and TRBJ1-4, with 7 bases lining up with TRBD1. The germline CDR1 and CDR2 sequences are MDHEN and SYDVKM. V shed 5 bases, J shed 7 bases, and the junction held 7 bases outside the gene matches. This CDR3 is built from 14 residues. DNA for the CDR3: TGTGCCAGCAGTCTCCGGGACAGAGCTGAAAAACTGTTTTTT. Its protein is CASSLRDRAEKLFF.

The chain has TRBV3-1 (or the pseudogene TRBV3-2) and TRBJ2-7; maybe TRBD1 (6 bases). V dropped 1 base and J dropped 4 bases, with 14 bases sitting between them. Per the germline V gene, CDR1 is LGHDT and CDR2 is YNNKEL (reference sequence). The CDR3 runs 15 residues. CDR3 loop: CASSQVVGASYEQYF. The CDR3, as DNA: TGTGCCAGCAGCCAAGTCGTGGGGGCTTCATACGAGCAGTACTTC.

The CDR3 DNA sequence: TGTGCCAGCAGCTTGTTCACCAGCGGGAGGGCCTATTTCTACGAGCAGTACTTC. Protein: CASSLFTSGRAYFYEQYF. V gene TRBV5-6 combines with J gene TRBJ2-7, with 10 nucleotides matching TRBD2. This CDR3 region has 18 residues. Germline lookup yields CDR1 SGHDT and CDR2 YYEEEE. The ends lost 1 base at V and 3 bases at J; junction bases unmatched: 13.

The rearrangement uses TRBV21-1 and TRBJ2-7; the table's D gene call, TRBD1, was not cross checked with the DNA. TRBV21-1 is assigned pseudogene status. The CDR3 contains 14 residues. CDR3: CASSDTGTGAEQYF. CDR3 nucleotide sequence: TGTGCCAGCAGCGATACCGGGACAGGGGCCGAGCAGTACTTC.

The CDR3 loop reads CASSQDWGTGGRNTIYF. In DNA, the CDR3 is TGTGCCAGCAGCCAAGATTGGGGGACAGGGGGCAGAAACACCATATATTTT. This chain joins TRBV4-2 and TRBJ1-3; 12 nucleotides match TRBD1. The CDR3 loop spans 17 amino acids. V dropped 0 bases and J dropped 5; count of bases not matched to a gene: 5. Germline V CDR1 and CDR2: LGHNA, YNFKEQ.

The V call is TRBV4-2, the J call TRBJ2-1; 11 positions match TRBD2. Germline trimming cut 1 base from V and 9 bases from J; bases unmatched to any gene: 11. The CDR3 contains 17 residues. Germline V CDR1 and CDR2: LGHNA, YNFKEQ. This CDR3 is CASSQAVPGLAESEQFF. DNA for the CDR3: TGTGCCAGCAGCCAAGCAGTACCGGGACTAGCGGAAAGTGAGCAGTTCTTC.